This T cell receptor beta chain was observed in a study of early T cells in non-severe SARS-CoV-2 infection (dated by TCRdb to the early 2020s). Study-wide context: Because TCR sequencing relied on bulk RNA taken from unsorted whole blood, pairing of alpha and beta chains was not possible. What the authors observed across the whole study: VDJdb matching was skewed toward anti-spike CD8 responses, so virus-specific expansions were likely underestimated and private and CD4 specificities were missed.

Ten or more counts support this clonotype. Its antigen is still unknown. There are no base qualities to consult, and no much larger clone falls within one base. This was a case-control study nested in a cohort of healthcare workers in London, UK, who had nasopharyngeal swab PCR tests and blood samples taken every week. Healthcare workers were recruited between 23 and 31 March 2020, during the week of the UK lockdown, and were followed weekly for up to roughly 15 weeks. The junction shows trimming of 4 bases on V and 3 bases on J, and the gene matches do not reach 3 bases of it. Including cysteine and phenylalanine, the CDR3 has 14 amino acids. The retained sequence is limited to the CDR3, 42 bases, with the frame set at the first base. The germline V gene provides CDR1 SGHRS and CDR2 YFSETQ. Receptors were amplified or captured by 5' RACE. These reads were obtained on a NextSeq 500. Unique molecular identifiers were attached to individual cDNA molecules in the TCR library protocol so that sequencing error and PCR bias could be corrected. TCR alpha and beta chains were both sequenced, and the abundances of alpha and beta sequences in each sample were closely correlated with each other. Regarding the original processing steps: Decombinator V4 was used to annotate the V gene, J gene and CDR3 of the TCR sequences. Expanded TCRs were defined as changing significantly between any two time points under a Poisson model with p below 0.0001. TCR abundances were normalised to the total number of TCRs sequenced in each sample and reported as counts per million. TRAV1-2 paired with TRAJ12, TRAJ20 or TRAJ33 defined MAIT TCRs, while TRAV10 paired with TRAJ18 defined iNKT TCRs. VDJdb, accessed on 1 November 2021, was searched for TCRs annotated for CMV, EBV and SARS-CoV-2, and TCRs annotated for more than one antigen were excluded. Using fastp at Q25 and MiXCR, TCRdb reprocessed the public reads and kept productive beta chains. One record per CDR3 amino acid sequence lists the most common genes and DNA. The V and J calls follow TCRdb's processing rather than the paper's. Counted in this sample were around 49,000 distinct CDR3 sequences; around 4% of them appeared once. Jointly, the top ten make up roughly 6.4% of the sample.

The material sequenced was whole blood. Rearrangement joined TRBV5-1 to TRBJ2-2; TRBD1 aligns with 7 central bases. The source is an adult who was a healthcare worker with PCR-confirmed SARS-CoV-2 infection or an uninfected control (not recorded which). Here is the DNA: TGCGCCAGCAGCACGACAGGGCACACCGGGGAGCTGTTTTTT. Its amino acids are CASSTTGHTGELFF.